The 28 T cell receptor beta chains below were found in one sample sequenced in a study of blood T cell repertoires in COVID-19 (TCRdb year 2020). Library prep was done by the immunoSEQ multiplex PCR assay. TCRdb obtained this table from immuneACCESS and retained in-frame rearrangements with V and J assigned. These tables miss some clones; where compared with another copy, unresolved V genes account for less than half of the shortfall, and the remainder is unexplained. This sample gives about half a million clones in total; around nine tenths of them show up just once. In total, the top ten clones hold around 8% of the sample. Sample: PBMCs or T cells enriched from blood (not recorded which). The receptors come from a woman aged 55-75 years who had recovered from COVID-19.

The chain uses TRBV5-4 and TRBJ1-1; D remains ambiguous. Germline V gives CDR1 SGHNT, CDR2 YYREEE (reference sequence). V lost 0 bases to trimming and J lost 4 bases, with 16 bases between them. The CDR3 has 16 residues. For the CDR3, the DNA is TGTGCCAGCAGCTTGGCCGGAGGGTCAGGAGGCACTGAAGCTTTCTTT. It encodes CASSLAGGSGGTEAFF.

This chain's CDR3 is CASSQQGVGAKNIQYF. CDR3 nucleotides: TGTGCCAGCAGCCAGCAGGGGGTTGGAGCCAAAAACATTCAGTACTTC. This sequence joins TRBV3-1 (or the pseudogene TRBV3-2) and TRBJ2-4; 7 bases are a match to TRBD1. Germline V gives CDR1 LGHDT, CDR2 YNNKEL (reference sequence). V trimming: 3 bases; J trimming: 0 bases; junction bases outside the gene matches: 5. There are 16 residues in the CDR3.

This chain's CDR3 is CASSWGQGFSSQPQHF. CDR3 DNA: TGTGCCAGCAGTTGGGGACAGGGATTTAGTAGTCAGCCCCAGCATTTT. The J gene is TRBJ1-5, the V gene TRBV6-2 or TRBV6-3, with 9 bases that match TRBD1. This CDR3 region has 16 residues. Looked up from germline, CDR1 is MNHEY and CDR2 is SVGEGT. J lost 6 bases, V lost 4 bases, and 10 bases had no gene match.

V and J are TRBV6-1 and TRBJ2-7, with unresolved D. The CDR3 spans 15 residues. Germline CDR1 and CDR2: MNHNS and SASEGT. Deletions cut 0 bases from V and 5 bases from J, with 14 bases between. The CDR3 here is CASSEAPQVAHEQYV. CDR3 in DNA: TGTGCCAGCAGTGAAGCGCCCCAGGTCGCCCACGAGCAGTACGTC.

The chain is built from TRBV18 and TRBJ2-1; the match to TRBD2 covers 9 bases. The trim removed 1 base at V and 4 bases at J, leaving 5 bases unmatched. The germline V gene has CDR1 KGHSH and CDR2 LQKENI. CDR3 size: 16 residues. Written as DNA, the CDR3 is TGTGCCAGCTCACCACAAGGCGGGGGGGCTTACAATGAGCAGTTCTTC. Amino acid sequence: CASSPQGGGAYNEQFF.

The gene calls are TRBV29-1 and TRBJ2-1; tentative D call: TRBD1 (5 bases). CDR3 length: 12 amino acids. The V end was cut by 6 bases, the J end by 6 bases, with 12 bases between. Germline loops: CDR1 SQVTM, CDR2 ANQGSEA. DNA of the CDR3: TGCAGCGTCGTTAGGGGTATCAATGAGCAGTTCTTC. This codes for CSVVRGINEQFF.

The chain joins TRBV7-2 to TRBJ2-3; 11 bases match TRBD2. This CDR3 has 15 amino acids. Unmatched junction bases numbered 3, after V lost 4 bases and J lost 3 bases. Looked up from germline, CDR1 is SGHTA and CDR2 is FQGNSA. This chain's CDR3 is CASSSIAGGTDTQYF. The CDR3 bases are TGTGCCAGCAGCTCTATAGCGGGGGGGACAGATACGCAGTATTTT.

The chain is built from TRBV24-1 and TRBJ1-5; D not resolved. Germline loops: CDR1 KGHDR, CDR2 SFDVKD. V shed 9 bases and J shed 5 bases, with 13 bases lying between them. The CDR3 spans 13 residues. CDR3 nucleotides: TGTGCCACCGGCTCAGGTGGGTATCAGCCCCAGCATTTT. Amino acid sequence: CATGSGGYQPQHF.

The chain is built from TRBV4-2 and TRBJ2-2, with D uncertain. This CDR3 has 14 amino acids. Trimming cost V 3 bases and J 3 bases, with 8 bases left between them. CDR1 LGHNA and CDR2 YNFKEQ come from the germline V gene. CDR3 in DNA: TGTGCCAGCAGCCAGACGAGCGACACCGGGGAGCTGTTTTTT. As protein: CASSQTSDTGELFF.

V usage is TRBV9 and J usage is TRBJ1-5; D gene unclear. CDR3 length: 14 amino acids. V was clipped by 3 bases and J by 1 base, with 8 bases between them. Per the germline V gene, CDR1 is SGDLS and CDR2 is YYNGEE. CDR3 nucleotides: TGTGCCAGCAGCGCGAGAGGGAGCAATCAGCCCCAGCATTTT. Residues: CASSARGSNQPQHF.

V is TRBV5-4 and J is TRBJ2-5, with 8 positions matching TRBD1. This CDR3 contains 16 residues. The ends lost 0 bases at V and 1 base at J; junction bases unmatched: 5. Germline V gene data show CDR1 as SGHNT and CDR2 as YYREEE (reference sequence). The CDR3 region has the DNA TGTGCCAGCAGCTTGGCCGGGGACAGGTTCCAAGAGACCCAGTACTTC. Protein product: CASSLAGDRFQETQYF.

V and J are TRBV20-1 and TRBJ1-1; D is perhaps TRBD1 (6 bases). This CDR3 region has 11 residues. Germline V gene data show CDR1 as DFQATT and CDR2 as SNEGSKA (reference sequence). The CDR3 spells CRGERGNEAFF. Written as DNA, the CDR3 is TGCAGGGGGGAGAGGGGGAATGAAGCTTTCTTT.

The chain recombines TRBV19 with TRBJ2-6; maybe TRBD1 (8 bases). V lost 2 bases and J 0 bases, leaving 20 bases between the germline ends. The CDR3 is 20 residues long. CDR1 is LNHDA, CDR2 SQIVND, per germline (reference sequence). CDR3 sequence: CASSISGGTGPNSGANVLTF. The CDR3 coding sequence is TGTGCCAGTAGTATATCCGGGGGGACAGGACCCAACTCTGGGGCCAACGTCCTGACTTTC.

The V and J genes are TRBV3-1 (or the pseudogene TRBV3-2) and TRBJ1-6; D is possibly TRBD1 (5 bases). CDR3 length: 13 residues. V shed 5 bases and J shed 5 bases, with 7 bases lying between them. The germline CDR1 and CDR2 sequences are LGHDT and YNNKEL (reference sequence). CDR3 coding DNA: TGTGCCAGCAGCTTCAGGGATAATTCACCCCTCCACTTT. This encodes CASSFRDNSPLHF.

The CDR3 loop is CASSGYNSPLHF. The CDR3 DNA reads TGTGCCAGCAGCGGCTATAATTCACCCCTCCACTTT. This chain uses TRBV6-5 with TRBJ1-6; no reliable D call. CDR1 MNHEY and CDR2 SVGAGI come from the germline V gene. Trimming took 6 bases from V and 3 from J, leaving 3 bases between them. There are 12 residues in the CDR3.

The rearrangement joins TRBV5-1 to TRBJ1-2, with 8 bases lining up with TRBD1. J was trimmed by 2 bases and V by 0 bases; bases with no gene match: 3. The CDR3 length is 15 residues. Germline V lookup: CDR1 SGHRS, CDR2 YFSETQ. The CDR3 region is CASSLDRGENYGYTF. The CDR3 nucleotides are TGCGCCAGCAGCTTGGACAGGGGGGAAAACTATGGCTACACCTTC.

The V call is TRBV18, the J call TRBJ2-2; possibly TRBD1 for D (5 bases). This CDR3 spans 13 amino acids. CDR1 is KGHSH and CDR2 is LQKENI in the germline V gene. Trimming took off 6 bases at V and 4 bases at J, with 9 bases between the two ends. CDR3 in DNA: TGTGCCAGCTCCCTAGACAGCACCGGGGAGCTGTTTTTT. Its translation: CASSLDSTGELFF.

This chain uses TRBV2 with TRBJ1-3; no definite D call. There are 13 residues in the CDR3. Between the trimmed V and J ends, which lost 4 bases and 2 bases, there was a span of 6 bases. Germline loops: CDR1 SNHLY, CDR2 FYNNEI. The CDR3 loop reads CASSGDTGNTIYF. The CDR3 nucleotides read TGTGCCAGCAGTGGCGACACTGGAAACACCATATATTTT. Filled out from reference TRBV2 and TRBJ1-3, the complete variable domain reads EPEVTQTPSHQVTQMGQEVILRCVPISNHLYFYWYRQILGQKVEFLVSFYNNEISEKSEIFDDQFSVERPDGSNFTLKIRSTKLEDSAMYFCASSGDTGNTIYFGEGSWLTVV.

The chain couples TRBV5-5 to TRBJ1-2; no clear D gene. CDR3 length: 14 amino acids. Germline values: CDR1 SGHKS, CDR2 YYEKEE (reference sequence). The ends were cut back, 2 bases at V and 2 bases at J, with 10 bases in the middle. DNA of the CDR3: TGTGCCAGCAGCTTCGCTGTAGAGAACTATGGCTACACCTTC. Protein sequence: CASSFAVENYGYTF.

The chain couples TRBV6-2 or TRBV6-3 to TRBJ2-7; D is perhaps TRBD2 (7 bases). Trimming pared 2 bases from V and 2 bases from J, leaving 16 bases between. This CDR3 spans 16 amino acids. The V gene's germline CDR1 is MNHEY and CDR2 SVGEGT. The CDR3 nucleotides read TGTGCCAGCAGTTACCGGGCCGGGGAGGGGGCCTACGAGCAGTACGTC. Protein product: CASSYRAGEGAYEQYV.

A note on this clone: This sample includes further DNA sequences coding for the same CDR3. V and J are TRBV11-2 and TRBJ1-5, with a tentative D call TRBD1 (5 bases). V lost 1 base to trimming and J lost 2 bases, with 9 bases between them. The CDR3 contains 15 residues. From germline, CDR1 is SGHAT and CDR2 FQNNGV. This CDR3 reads CASSLGGVGNQPQHF. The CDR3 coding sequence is TGTGCCAGCAGCTTAGGGGGGGTTGGCAATCAGCCCCAGCATTTT.

Written as DNA, the CDR3 is TGTGCCAGCAGCCTGGCCCCGGGACAAAATTCACCCCTCCACTTT. This encodes CASSLAPGQNSPLHF. The chain carries TRBV6-5 and TRBJ1-6; tentatively, D is TRBD1 (6 bases). Trimming took off 6 bases at V and 7 bases at J, with 16 bases between the two ends. CDR1 is MNHEY and CDR2 is SVGAGI in the germline V gene. CDR3 length: 15 residues.

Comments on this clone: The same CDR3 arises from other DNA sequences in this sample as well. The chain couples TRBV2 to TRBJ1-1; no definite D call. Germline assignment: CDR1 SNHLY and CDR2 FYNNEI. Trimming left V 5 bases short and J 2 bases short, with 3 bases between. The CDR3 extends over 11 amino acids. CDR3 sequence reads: CASSLNTEAFF. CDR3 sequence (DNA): TGTGCCAGCAGTCTTAACACTGAAGCTTTCTTT.

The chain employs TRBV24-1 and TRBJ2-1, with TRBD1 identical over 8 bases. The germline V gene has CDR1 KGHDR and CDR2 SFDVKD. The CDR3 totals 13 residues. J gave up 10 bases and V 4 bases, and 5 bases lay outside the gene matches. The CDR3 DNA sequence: TGTGCCACCAGTGAATCGGACAGGGCCGAGCAGTTCTTC. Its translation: CATSESDRAEQFF.

CDR3 sequence: CASSKGGLAGKETQYF. Written as DNA, the CDR3 is TGTGCCAGCAGTAAAGGGGGGCTAGCGGGGAAAGAGACCCAGTACTTC. This chain joins TRBV2 and TRBJ2-5; 9 nucleotides match TRBD2. Trimming cost V 5 bases and J 3 bases; bases outside gene matches: 10. The CDR3 runs to 16 residues. Germline-derived CDR1 and CDR2 are SNHLY and FYNNEI.

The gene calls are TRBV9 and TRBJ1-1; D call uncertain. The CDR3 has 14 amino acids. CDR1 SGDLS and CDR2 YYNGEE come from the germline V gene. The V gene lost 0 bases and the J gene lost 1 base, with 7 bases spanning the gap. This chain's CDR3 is CASSVGHSNTEAFF. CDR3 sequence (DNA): TGTGCCAGCAGCGTAGGACATTCGAACACTGAAGCTTTCTTT. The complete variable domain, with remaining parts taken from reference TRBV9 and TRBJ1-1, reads DSGVTQTPKHLITATGQRVTLRCSPRSGDLSVYWYQQSLDQGLQFLIQYYNGEERAKGNILERFSAQQFPDLHSELNLSSLELGDSALYFCASSVGHSNTEAFFGQGTRLTVV.

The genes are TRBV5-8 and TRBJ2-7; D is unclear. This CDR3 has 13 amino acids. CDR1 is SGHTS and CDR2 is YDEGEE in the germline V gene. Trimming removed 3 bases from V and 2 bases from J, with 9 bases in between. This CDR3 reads CASSSLGAYEQYV. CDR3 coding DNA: TGTGCCAGCAGCTCCCTAGGCGCCTACGAGCAGTACGTC.

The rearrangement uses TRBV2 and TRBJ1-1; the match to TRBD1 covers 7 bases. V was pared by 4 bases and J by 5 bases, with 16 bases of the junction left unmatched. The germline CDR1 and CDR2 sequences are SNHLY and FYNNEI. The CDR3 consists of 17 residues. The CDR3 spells CASSVDPRQGKLTEAFF. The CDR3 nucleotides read TGTGCCAGCAGTGTCGACCCGAGACAGGGCAAATTAACTGAAGCTTTCTTT.